What follows are 19 T cell receptor beta chains derived from one specimen sequenced in a study of cytomegalovirus exposure and HLA in healthy donors. Primers included in the PCR were 60 Vbeta and 13 Jbeta primers. Sequencing used immunoSEQ multiplex PCR; TCRdb keeps in-frame clones, though not all of them. The table records tens of thousands of clones, about two thirds of them present only once. Sequencing was performed on PBMCs. These receptors all stem from a middle-aged woman in good health and CMV-seropositive.

The chain has TRBV6-1 and TRBJ1-4, with a tentative D call TRBD1 (6 bases). CDR1 is MNHNS, CDR2 SASEGT, per germline. The CDR3 has 15 amino acids. V was shortened by 1 base and J by 8 bases, with 14 bases between the two germline ends. CDR3 protein: CASSEGQAWREKLFF. In DNA form, the CDR3 reads TGTGCCAGCAGTGAAGGACAGGCTTGGAGAGAAAAACTGTTTTTT.

The rearrangement joins TRBV29-1 to TRBJ2-2; 7 bases agree with TRBD1. The CDR3 has 15 residues. Germline V gene sequence: CDR1 SQVTM, CDR2 ANQGSEA. The ends lost 7 bases at V and 0 bases at J; junction bases unmatched: 8. CDR3 coding DNA: TGCAGCGCTCTGACAGGGCCATCGAACACCGGGGAGCTGTTTTTT. Translation: CSALTGPSNTGELFF.

V usage is TRBV9 and J usage is TRBJ1-1, with D possibly matching TRBD1 (5 bases). Germline V gene lookup returns CDR1 SGDLS and CDR2 YYNGEE. V lost 0 bases, J lost 6 bases, and 9 bases lay in between. This CDR3 comprises 13 residues. CDR3 DNA: TGTGCCAGCAGCGTAGGCCCAGGGCCTGAAGCTTTCTTT. Its protein product is CASSVGPGPEAFF.

This chain connects TRBV19 to TRBJ2-1; tentative D call: TRBD2 (5 bases). CDR1 is LNHDA and CDR2 is SQIVND in the germline V gene (reference sequence). V lost 3 bases to trimming and J lost 11 bases, with 23 bases between them. The CDR3 length is 16 residues. The CDR3 loop reads CASSIGVPRASMKQFF. In DNA, the CDR3 is TGTGCCAGTAGTATCGGAGTACCGAGGGCCTCAATGAAGCAGTTCTTC.

The chain couples TRBV13 to TRBJ2-7, with 9 nucleotides matching TRBD2. J was trimmed by 2 bases and V by 3 bases; bases with no gene match: 5. The CDR3 runs to 15 residues. Germline V gene lookup returns CDR1 PRHDT and CDR2 FYEKMQ (reference sequence). The CDR3 DNA reads TGTGCCAGCAGCTTTCCTAGCGGGACACCCTACGAGCAGTACTTC. It specifies CASSFPSGTPYEQYF.

This chain links TRBV29-1 with TRBJ2-7; 8 positions match TRBD2. The CDR3 is 13 amino acids. Germline CDR1 SQVTM, CDR2 ANQGSEA. The V segment lost 7 bases and the J segment 6 bases; nucleotides outside the gene matches: 11. The DNA for the CDR3 is TGCAGCGCGGGGGGGCAATTTCCCAGCGAGCAGTACTTC. Translated: CSAGGQFPSEQYF.

The V and J genes are TRBV5-1 and TRBJ2-7; a possible D gene is TRBD1 (6 bases). Germline CDR1 and CDR2: SGHRS and YFSETQ. V dropped 0 bases and J dropped 3 bases, with 13 bases sitting between them. The CDR3 is 15 residues long. The DNA for the CDR3 is TGCGCCAGCAGCTTGGTAATAGGACAGAACTACGAGCAGTACTTC. Encoded protein: CASSLVIGQNYEQYF.

The genes are TRBV19 and TRBJ1-2; D uncertain. The CDR3 is made up of 13 amino acids. Germline lookup yields CDR1 LNHDA and CDR2 SQIVND (reference sequence). V dropped 5 bases and J dropped 0 bases, with 7 bases sitting between them. CDR3 nucleotide sequence: TGTGCCAGTAGTTTCCGGGCTAACTATGGCTACACCTTC. Its translation: CASSFRANYGYTF.

The V and J genes are TRBV5-4 and TRBJ2-3, with 14 bases lining up with TRBD2. The CDR3 contains 16 residues. Germline V gene data show CDR1 as SGHNT and CDR2 as YYREEE (reference sequence). V shed 4 bases, J shed 5 bases, and the junction held 6 bases outside the gene matches. The CDR3 DNA follows: TGTGCCAGCAGCGAACGACTAGCGGGGGGGCAAGATACGCAGTATTTT. Its translation is CASSERLAGGQDTQYF.

The chain combines TRBV14 with TRBJ1-1; TRBD1 matches at 7 bases. Per the germline V gene, CDR1 is SGHDN and CDR2 is FVKESK. This CDR3 has 15 amino acids. The J segment lost 0 bases and the V segment lost 5 bases, leaving 6 bases of the junction unmatched. In DNA form, the CDR3 reads TGTGCCAGCAGCGGGTTAGGGGGCCTGAACACTGAAGCTTTCTTT. Its protein is CASSGLGGLNTEAFF.

The chain combines TRBV6-5 with TRBJ2-4; D is perhaps TRBD1 (5 bases). Trimming removed 0 bases from V and 6 bases from J, with 15 bases in between. The germline V gene encodes CDR1 MNHEY and CDR2 SVGAGI. This CDR3 region has 16 residues. DNA of the CDR3: TGTGCCAGCAGTTACTCGAGATCCCAGGGAAGAAACATTCAGTACTTC. Residues: CASSYSRSQGRNIQYF.

V gene TRBV5-4 combines with J gene TRBJ2-3; a possible D gene is TRBD1 (6 bases). This CDR3 contains 16 residues. In germline, CDR1 is SGHNT, CDR2 YYREEE (reference sequence). With 2 bases removed from V and 0 bases from J, the gap between germline ends came to 13 bases. The CDR3 reads CASSFGQKRSTDTQYF. The CDR3 DNA reads as TGTGCCAGCAGCTTCGGACAGAAACGTAGCACAGATACGCAGTATTTT.

This rearrangement joins TRBV7-9 to TRBJ1-6; 7 positions match TRBD1. Germline-derived CDR1 and CDR2 are SEHNR and FQNEAQ (reference sequence). The length of the CDR3 is 16 residues. The V gene end was trimmed by 5 bases and the J gene end by 0 bases; junction bases not matched to a gene: 4. Written as DNA, the CDR3 is TGTGCCAGCAGCCAGGGACAGAACTCCTATAATTCACCCCTCCACTTT. Translated, it gives CASSQGQNSYNSPLHF.

The chain couples TRBV15 to TRBJ2-7, with D possibly TRBD1 on 7 matching bases. The CDR3 loop spans 14 amino acids. The V end lost 5 bases, the J end lost 2 bases, and 13 bases lay between the germline ends. Germline CDR1 is LNHNV and CDR2 is YYDKDF (reference sequence). The CDR3 DNA sequence: TGTGCCACCAGCGGAGGGGACAGTGCCTACGAGCAGTACTTC. As protein: CATSGGDSAYEQYF.

This chain uses TRBV10-1 with TRBJ2-5, with 7 bases identical to TRBD2. V gave up 2 bases and J gave up 4 bases; unmatched junction bases: 4. The CDR3 runs to 14 residues. CDR1 WNHNN and CDR2 SYGVQD come from the germline V gene (reference sequence). The CDR3 reads CASSEAQRGETQYF. Here the CDR3 DNA reads TGCGCCAGCAGTGAGGCACAGCGGGGAGAGACCCAGTACTTC.

This chain connects TRBV7-8 to TRBJ2-3; the D gene is possibly TRBD2 (6 bases). The germline gives CDR1 SGHVS, CDR2 FQNEAQ. Trimming pared 5 bases from V and 2 bases from J, leaving 14 bases between. CDR3 size: 15 residues. CDR3 region: CASSAHGGNTDTQYF. The DNA for the CDR3 is TGTGCCAGCAGCGCTCATGGCGGGAACACAGATACGCAGTATTTT.

V is TRBV5-1 and J is TRBJ2-5, with D maybe TRBD1 (6 bases). CDR1 and CDR2 (germline): SGHRS, YFSETQ. Deletions cut 4 bases from V and 2 bases from J, with 12 bases between. The CDR3 sequence is 14 residues long. CDR3 amino acids: CASSPTTGQETQYF. CDR3 nucleotide sequence: TGCGCCAGCAGCCCGACGACAGGTCAAGAGACCCAGTACTTC.

The CDR3: CASSPRTGDRGGETQYF. The CDR3 DNA reads TGTGCCAGCAGCCCCCGGACCGGAGACAGGGGGGGAGAGACCCAGTACTTC. The chain carries TRBV7-2 and TRBJ2-5; 9 bases align to TRBD1. CDR1 and CDR2 from the germline V gene are SGHTA and FQGNSA. The CDR3 is 17 amino acids. Trimming took 5 bases from V and 4 from J; bases not matched to a gene: 14.

V is TRBV5-3 and J is TRBJ1-5; no clear D. TRBV5-3 is an ORF, and what it does is uncertain. This CDR3 contains 18 residues. The V gene lost 0 bases and the J gene lost 0 bases, with 16 bases spanning the gap. The CDR3 coding sequence is TGTGCCAGAAGCTTGGGAGGGCACCATTTCTATAGCAATCAGCCCCAGCATTTT. It codes for CARSLGGHHFYSNQPQHF.